This TCR beta chain emerged from a study of Tregs in tolerant kidney transplant recipients (dated by TCRdb to 2018 to 2020). Some background on the complete study: TCRbeta sequencing was used in the study to identify donor-specific regulatory T cells before combined kidney and bone marrow transplantation, and the identified cells were then tracked after transplant.

Genomic DNA was extracted from sorted cells with the QIAGEN DNeasy Blood and Tissue Kit for TCRbeta CDR3 sequencing. High-throughput TCRbeta CDR3 sequencing, including PCR amplification with bias correction and internal controls, was performed commercially through immunoSEQ. Processing in the source paper ran as follows. Unique productive TCRbeta sequences were defined by CDR3 nucleotide sequence when primers matched and otherwise by CDR3 amino acid sequence together with Vbeta and Jbeta genes. To correct sorting error, sequences shared between sorted populations at a frequency ratio of 2:1 or less were removed; the rest were assigned to the higher population. Sequences were defined as donor-reactive when expanded at least 5-fold in CFSE-low cells versus unstimulated cells and present at a frequency of at least 0.01% in CFSE-low cells. Repertoire divergence was quantified by Jensen-Shannon divergence using the top 100 TCRbeta sequences ranked by frequency. For samples with multiple sequencing runs, sorting error was corrected in each run separately before the runs were combined. TCRdb provides this immuneACCESS table in a form limited to in-frame rearrangements. Some clones are lacking; in checked studies, under half of them reflect an unresolved V gene, and why the rest are absent is not known. V, J and clone size derive from that table, while D and trimming were established from the DNA sequence. Here the sample has roughly 80,000 clones; 90% to 95% occur a single time. The top ten hold around 1.4% of the sample.

Regarding this clone: Its antigen is unknown. Base qualities are not provided; no much larger clone lies one nucleotide away.

Transplants used related donors with nonmyeloablative bone marrow transplantation; mixed chimerism was transient in the human trials. Unstimulated Tregs (CD4+CD25+CD127-), CD4+ non-Tregs (CD4+CD25-), CD4 and CD8 cells were FACS-sorted from thawed PBMCs. The patients were a handful of recipients of combined kidney and bone marrow transplants from the ITN036ST trial, and samples were available only from these trial subjects. Healthy control blood was processed to PBMCs by Ficoll density gradient and cryopreserved, and patient PBMCs were collected before and after transplant. Inclusive of the bounding cysteine and phenylalanine, the CDR3 is 14 residues long. Only CDR3 DNA is held: 42 bases, read in frame from base 1. V loses 0 bases of germline sequence and J loses 2 bases, and the interval between the two ends is 7 bases. Based on the germline V gene, the CDR1 and CDR2 sequences are MNHEY and SVGAGI.

Findings and caveats that apply to the study as a whole: Biological reproducibility was not directly addressed, though technical replication error appeared minimal. The study was limited by small patient numbers, and the findings need validation in larger populations and under other immunosuppression protocols. The most biologically relevant and donor-specific TCRbeta repertoire appeared to be identified by expanding Tregs with activated donor B cells. Donor-specific Treg expansion exceeded global Treg expansion in tolerant patients, suggesting antigen-driven rather than nonspecific expansion. For some patients, the PCR primers changed as time went on, which meant samples from those patients could not be compared with one another at the nucleotide level.

The clonotype comes from a human patient who received a combined kidney and bone marrow transplant. Some T cells may derive from the graft donor when a transplant has been performed. The chain was built from TRBV6-5 and TRBJ1-2, and the D gene may be TRBD1, 5 bases matching. Specimen: CD4+ T cells from blood (PBMCs), collected 24 months after the transplant. The CDR3: CASSYSRQNYGYTF. The nucleotides read TGTGCCAGCAGTTACTCGAGACAGAACTATGGCTACACCTTC.